The present entry profiles one T cell receptor (beta chain) with its context. Its antigen is currently unknown. The data were taken from a study of cytomegalovirus exposure and HLA in healthy donors. Primers for the PCR totalled 60 Vbeta and 13 Jbeta. Clones were sequenced by immunoSEQ multiplex PCR, and TCRdb holds only the in-frame ones, with some missing. Of roughly 120,000 clones listed, roughly 70% were seen once; the top ten hold over 1.5%. Study outcomes and limitations: Relative to equally common others, HLA-associated TCR beta chains showed greater clonal expansion in a later analysis. Sequence variants that were highly shared formed a cluster that was likely a sequencing artifact. In a later analysis, across HLA loci, associated TCR counts were highest for DRB1, lowest for HLA-C.

Sequencing used PBMCs. This receptor was identified in a woman aged 18-29 years in good health and CMV-seronegative.

The CDR3 DNA sequence: TGTGCCAGCAGCCCAGGACAGGCACTTCCCTCCCGGGGTACGCAGTATTTT. Its protein product is CASSPGQALPSRGTQYF. This chain uses TRBV5-4 with TRBJ2-3, with TRBD1 matching 7 bases. Germline CDR1 reads SGHNT; CDR2 reads YYREEE (reference sequence). V lost 4 bases to trimming and J lost 8 bases; unmatched junction nucleotides: 19. CDR3 length equals 17 residues.